This T cell receptor beta chain originates from a study of control samples from healthy donors and cancer patients. Profiled with immunoSEQ multiplex PCR; TCRdb holds only in-frame clones, not every one. The table includes 90,000 to 140,000 clones, 83% detected once. This CDR3 contains 14 residues. Germline V gene lookup returns CDR1 KGHDR and CDR2 SFDVKD. The V gene end was trimmed by 1 base and the J gene end by 4 bases; junction bases not matched to a gene: 2. The J gene is TRBJ2-5, the V gene TRBV24-1; the match to TRBD1 covers 7 bases. This receptor was obtained from a woman aged 45-65 years in good health. Source material: blood. The CDR3 DNA sequence: TGTGCCACCAGTGATTTAGGGGGCGGAGAGACCCAGTACTTC. Protein product: CATSDLGGGETQYF.